Following are 18 T cell receptor beta chains from one sample sequenced in a study of cytomegalovirus exposure and HLA in healthy donors. The PCR contained 60 Vbeta and 13 Jbeta primers. Clones were read by immunoSEQ multiplex PCR, and TCRdb kept only the in-frame ones, dropping some. The table lists approximately 210,000 clones, over 60% of them singletons. Sample: PBMCs. The receptors come from a woman in her 40s in good health and CMV-seronegative.

This clone was observed a handful of times. This chain links TRBV9 with TRBJ2-5, with D perhaps TRBD2 (6 bases). V was cut by 6 bases and J by 4 bases, with 16 bases left in between. Germline values: CDR1 SGDLS, CDR2 YYNGEE. The CDR3 covers 14 residues. In nucleotides, the CDR3 is TGTGCCAGCACCGAGGGGCTAGCGCGAGAGACCCAGTACTTC. This translates into CASTEGLARETQYF.

The gene calls are TRBV5-6 and TRBJ1-4, with 7 bases identical to TRBD1. V gave up 5 bases and J gave up 7 bases; unmatched junction bases: 11. Germline CDR1 reads SGHDT; CDR2 reads YYEEEE. The CDR3 totals 15 residues. CDR3 bases: TGTGCCAGCAGGAAGAGAAGGGGGCTGGGTGAAAAACTGTTTTTT. Amino acids: CASRKRRGLGEKLFF.

This chain uses TRBV4-3 with TRBJ1-6; D is possibly TRBD1 (6 bases). Per the germline V gene, CDR1 is LGHNA and CDR2 is YSLEER. Trimming left V 4 bases short and J 5 bases short, with 12 bases between. The CDR3 sequence is 15 residues long. The CDR3 DNA reads as TGCGCCAGCAGCCGCGACAGGATTAATAATTCACCCCTCCACTTT. Translating gives CASSRDRINNSPLHF.

V usage is TRBV9 and J usage is TRBJ2-2; TRBD2 aligns across 12 bases. V was pared by 2 bases and J by 1 base, with 3 bases of the junction left unmatched. CDR3 size: 17 residues. Per germline, CDR1 SGDLS and CDR2 YYNGEE. DNA of the CDR3: TGTGCCAGCAGCGTCCTAGCGGGAGGGCAGAACACCGGGGAGCTGTTTTTT. Translation gives CASSVLAGGQNTGELFF.

This clone occurred a few times. The CDR3 DNA reads as TGTGCCAGCAGCGTAGTACAGAACACCGGGGAGCTGTTTTTT. Protein: CASSVVQNTGELFF. V is TRBV9 and J is TRBJ2-2, with unresolved D. The CDR3 covers 14 residues. From germline, CDR1 is SGDLS and CDR2 YYNGEE. The V end lost 0 bases, the J end lost 1 base, and 4 bases lay between the germline ends.

The rearrangement joins TRBV7-9 to TRBJ2-3; 9 positions agree with TRBD1. Germline V gene sequence: CDR1 SEHNR, CDR2 FQNEAQ (reference sequence). This CDR3 region has 14 residues. Trimming at V came to 6 bases and at J to 3 bases, leaving 4 bases not matched to a gene. Written as DNA, the CDR3 is TGTGCCAGCAGTCCCGGGACAGGGACAGATACGCAGTATTTT. Its translation is CASSPGTGTDTQYF.

Points on this clone: No DNA is shown, since the ends of the CDR3 on it are uncertain; the CDR3 is the one TCRdb lists. The chain joins TRBV19 to TRBJ2-1; the table names TRBD2, a call not compared with the DNA. Germline CDR1 and CDR2: LNHDA and SQIVND (reference sequence). The CDR3 is 13 residues long, ends included. CDR3 protein: CASSIVVAGGSVF.

The rearrangement joins TRBV7-2 to TRBJ1-1, with 7 bases lining up with TRBD1. Germline V lookup: CDR1 SGHTA, CDR2 FQGNSA. The CDR3 has 15 residues. V shed 5 bases, J shed 1 base, and the junction held 7 bases outside the gene matches. The CDR3 nucleotides are TGTGCCAGCAGCCGGGACAGAGTTACGAACACTGAAGCTTTCTTT. Translation gives CASSRDRVTNTEAFF.

The rearrangement joins TRBV29-1 to TRBJ2-3; TRBD2 matches 13 bases. The trim removed 8 bases at V and 5 bases at J, leaving 10 bases unmatched. The CDR3 runs 15 residues. Per germline, CDR1 SQVTM and CDR2 ANQGSEA. This chain's CDR3 is CSTSGLAGRRDTQYF. CDR3 nucleotide sequence: TGCAGCACATCGGGACTAGCGGGAAGGAGAGATACGCAGTATTTT.

V gene TRBV6-5 combines with J gene TRBJ1-1; a possible D gene is TRBD1 (6 bases). Germline V gene sequence: CDR1 MNHEY, CDR2 SVGAGI. There are 15 residues in the CDR3. Trimming removed 6 bases from V and 5 bases from J, with 19 bases in between. The CDR3, as DNA: TGTGCCAGCAGCGCTGAGGGGGTTTCGCGTACTGAAGCTTTCTTT. Amino acids: CASSAEGVSRTEAFF.

The V call is TRBV14, the J call TRBJ2-1; 9 bases match TRBD2. Trimming removed 2 bases from V and 4 bases from J; junction bases left unmatched: 3. CDR3 size: 15 residues. CDR1 SGHDN and CDR2 FVKESK come from the germline V gene. The CDR3 bases are TGTGCCAGCAGCCAACCCAGCGGGAGGTACAATGAGCAGTTCTTC. Amino acid sequence: CASSQPSGRYNEQFF.

The CDR3 nucleotides are TGTGCCATCAGCGCTGGCGGGGGGGGCGGGGGTGAGCAGTTCTTC. Translation gives CAISAGGGGGGEQFF. The chain has TRBV10-3 and TRBJ2-1; 9 bases line up with TRBD2. CDR1 is ENHRY and CDR2 is SYGVKD in the germline V gene. Unmatched junction bases numbered 12, after V lost 6 bases and J lost 9 bases. This CDR3 comprises 15 residues.

The chain uses TRBV5-5 and TRBJ1-1, with a possible D match to TRBD1 (6 bases). V was pared by 9 bases and J by 2 bases, with 17 bases between. The length of the CDR3 is 14 residues. Looked up from germline, CDR1 is SGHKS and CDR2 is YYEKEE (reference sequence). CDR3 loop: CATSARTENTEAFF. Written as DNA, the CDR3 is TGTGCCACTTCCGCGCGGACAGAAAACACTGAAGCTTTCTTT. The full variable domain, its missing parts supplied by reference TRBV5-5 and TRBJ1-1, is DAGVTQSPTHLIKTRGQQVTLRCSPISGHKSVSWYQQVLGQGPQFIFQYYEKEERGRGNFPDRFSARQFPNYSSELNVNALLLGDSALYLCATSARTENTEAFFGQGTRLTVV.

This clone has more than one count but fewer than ten. V is TRBV27 and J is TRBJ2-1, with D perhaps matching TRBD1 (6 bases). The germline V gene encodes CDR1 MNHEY and CDR2 SMNVEV (reference sequence). The V and J ends lost 2 bases and 7 bases respectively, with 15 bases between them. The CDR3 has 15 residues. The CDR3 loop is CASSLLGRGGNEQFF. The CDR3 DNA follows: TGTGCCAGCAGTTTACTAGGCAGGGGCGGAAATGAGCAGTTCTTC.

The chain uses TRBV7-8 and TRBJ1-3, with D possibly TRBD1 on 5 matching bases. Germline CDR1 is SGHVS and CDR2 is FQNEAQ. The length of the CDR3 is 14 residues. Trimming left V 7 bases short and J 4 bases short, with 14 bases between. In DNA form, the CDR3 reads TGTGCCAGCACCAAGCAGGGATCGGGAAACACCATATATTTT. It yields the protein CASTKQGSGNTIYF.

V usage is TRBV7-2 and J usage is TRBJ1-2; TRBD1 matches 7 bases. Per germline, CDR1 SGHTA and CDR2 FQGNSA. The junction had 20 bases not matched to a gene; V was cut back by 5 bases and J by 8 bases. CDR3 length: 17 amino acids. The CDR3 DNA is TGTGCCAGCAGCACCTCGGGACAGATCCTTGGAAATAGCGGCTACACCTTC. Protein sequence: CASSTSGQILGNSGYTF. Complete variable domain (other parts from reference TRBV7-2 and TRBJ1-2): GAGVSQSPSNKVTEKGKDVELRCDPISGHTALYWYRQSLGQGLEFLIYFQGNSAPDKSGLPSDRFSAERTGGSVSTLTIQRTQQEDSAVYLCASSTSGQILGNSGYTFGSGTRLTVV.

This clone appeared a single time. CDR3 residues: CASSEWVEELQFF. Here the CDR3 DNA reads TGTGCCAGCAGTGAATGGGTTGAGGAGTTGCAGTTCTTC. The chain couples TRBV6-1 to TRBJ2-1; D gene ambiguous. The V end was cut by 2 bases, the J end by 12 bases, with 14 bases between. Germline CDR1 and CDR2: MNHNS and SASEGT. The length of the CDR3 is 13 residues.

This chain links TRBV5-6 with TRBJ2-2; TRBD2 aligns across 8 bases. J lost 7 bases, V lost 0 bases, and 11 bases had no gene match. The CDR3 covers 17 residues. Germline lookup yields CDR1 SGHDT and CDR2 YYEEEE. The CDR3 sequence: CASSLEMYGRANGELFF. The CDR3 DNA reads as TGTGCCAGCAGCTTGGAGATGTACGGGAGGGCCAACGGGGAGCTGTTTTTT.